The 15 T cell receptor beta chains below come from one sample, sequenced in a study of cytomegalovirus exposure and HLA in healthy donors. The PCR ran on 60 Vbeta and 13 Jbeta primers. Measured with immunoSEQ multiplex PCR; TCRdb has only the in-frame clones, and not every one. The data contain around 100,000 clones, about 81% of them singletons. Sequenced sample: PBMCs. The origin of the receptors is a young man in good health and CMV-seronegative.

The rearrangement uses TRBV28 and TRBJ2-6, with TRBD1 matching 8 bases. The CDR3 has 16 residues. With 5 bases clipped from V and 1 base from J, the junction kept 4 bases outside the gene matches. Germline lookup yields CDR1 MDHEN and CDR2 SYDVKM. This CDR3 reads CASSGQGISGANVLTF. The CDR3 region has the DNA TGTGCCAGCAGTGGACAGGGCATTTCTGGGGCCAACGTCCTGACTTTC. Supplemented by reference TRBV28 and TRBJ2-6, the full variable domain reads DVKVTQSSRYLVKRTGEKVFLECVQDMDHENMFWYRQDPGLGLRLIYFSYDVKMKEKGDIPEGYSVSREKKERFSLILESASTNQTSMYLCASSGQGISGANVLTFGAGSRLTVL.

The J gene is TRBJ2-5, the V gene TRBV15; D is possibly TRBD2 (5 bases). From germline, CDR1 is LNHNV and CDR2 YYDKDF (reference sequence). The CDR3 is 17 residues long. V lost 3 bases and J 5 bases, leaving 22 bases between the germline ends. This chain's CDR3 is CATSSGSRAGFVETQYF. In DNA, the CDR3 is TGTGCCACCAGCAGCGGGTCGAGGGCTGGGTTCGTGGAGACCCAGTACTTC.

The CDR3 DNA reads as TGTGCCAGCACAAGACAGGGGGTAGTGGATGGCTACACCTTC. Translated: CASTRQGVVDGYTF. The chain has TRBV7-2 and TRBJ1-2, with TRBD1 identical over 9 bases. V shed 7 bases and J 6 bases; nucleotides not matched to a gene: 9. Germline V gene sequence: CDR1 SGHTA, CDR2 FQGNSA. This CDR3 is built from 14 residues.

The V call is TRBV2, the J call TRBJ1-2, with a weak D call TRBD1 (6 bases). The CDR3 runs to 12 residues. CDR1 is SNHLY and CDR2 is FYNNEI in the germline V gene. Deletions cut 6 bases from V and 8 bases from J, with 13 bases between. This chain's CDR3 is CASSGQGFGYTF. The DNA of the CDR3 is TGTGCCAGCAGCGGGCAGGGGTTCGGCTACACCTTC.

This sequence joins TRBV30 and TRBJ1-4; D not certain. The V end lost 3 bases, the J end lost 1 base, and 6 bases lay between the germline ends. This CDR3 has 13 amino acids. Germline V gene data show CDR1 as GTSNPN and CDR2 as SVGIG (reference sequence). CDR3 amino acids: CAWSRGTNEKLFF. CDR3 nucleotide sequence: TGTGCCTGGAGCCGGGGAACTAATGAAAAACTGTTTTTT. Variable domain in full (rest from reference TRBV30 and TRBJ1-4): SQTIHQWPATLVQPVGSPLSLECTVEGTSNPNLYWYRQAAGRGLQLLFYSVGIGQISSEVPQNLSASRPQDRQFILSSKKLLLSDSGFYLCAWSRGTNEKLFFGSGTQLSVL.

The V call is TRBV11-3, the J call TRBJ1-4; D is perhaps TRBD1 (6 bases). Trimming removed 5 bases from V and 4 bases from J, with 20 bases in between. Germline V CDR1 and CDR2: SGHNT, YENEEA. This CDR3 contains 17 residues. The CDR3 loop reads CASSKDRLLAHNEKLFF. CDR3 DNA: TGTGCCAGCAGCAAAGACAGGCTCCTTGCCCATAATGAAAAACTGTTTTTT.

This rearrangement joins TRBV25-1 to TRBJ2-7, with 8 bases matching TRBD2. Germline V gives CDR1 MGHDK, CDR2 SYGVNS. This CDR3 has 14 amino acids. V gave up 5 bases and J gave up 0 bases; unmatched junction bases: 3. DNA for the CDR3: TGTGCCAGCAGTCGGGGGGGCACCTCCTACGAGCAGTACTTC. Amino acid sequence: CASSRGGTSYEQYF.

The chain employs TRBV27 and TRBJ2-1, with TRBD2 identical over 11 bases. The CDR3 totals 17 residues. From germline, CDR1 is MNHEY and CDR2 SMNVEV (reference sequence). Losses at the gene ends were 6 bases for V and 0 bases for J; bases not matched to a gene: 7. The CDR3 region has the DNA TGTGCCAGCAGCCGCATAGCGGGAGGGCTCTCCTACAATGAGCAGTTCTTC. Encoded protein: CASSRIAGGLSYNEQFF.

This chain's CDR3 is CSVDRGARGEQFF. The DNA of the CDR3 is TGCAGCGTTGACAGGGGTGCCAGGGGTGAGCAGTTCTTC. The V call is TRBV29-1, the J call TRBJ2-1; a possible D gene is TRBD1 (6 bases). CDR1 is SQVTM and CDR2 is ANQGSEA in the germline V gene. The CDR3 consists of 13 residues. The germline V and J ends were trimmed by 3 bases and 9 bases, with 15 bases remaining between them.

This clone has a handful of counts. The genes are TRBV30 and TRBJ2-1, with unresolved D. Germline CDR1 and CDR2: GTSNPN and SVGIG (reference sequence). The CDR3 length is 12 residues. Trimming stripped 4 bases from V and 6 bases from J, with 10 bases between. CDR3 nucleotides: TGTGCCTGGACCCTCCGGAGCAATGAGCAGTTCTTC. It is translated as CAWTLRSNEQFF.

The CDR3 region is CAWGLAGGGGTQYF. As DNA, the CDR3 is TGTGCCTGGGGACTAGCGGGAGGGGGGGGGACCCAGTACTTC. V usage is TRBV30 and J usage is TRBJ2-5; 15 bases agree with TRBD2. This CDR3 comprises 14 residues. Germline loops: CDR1 GTSNPN, CDR2 SVGIG (reference sequence). The V and J ends lost 5 bases and 7 bases, in that order; junction bases with no gene match: 5. Variable domain in full (rest from reference TRBV30 and TRBJ2-5): SQTIHQWPATLVQPVGSPLSLECTVEGTSNPNLYWYRQAAGRGLQLLFYSVGIGQISSEVPQNLSASRPQDRQFILSSKKLLLSDSGFYLCAWGLAGGGGTQYFGPGTRLLVL.

The chain combines TRBV7-9 with TRBJ2-7; 7 nucleotides agree with TRBD2. This CDR3 is 14 amino acids long. V was clipped by 0 bases and J by 6 bases; unmatched bases: 5. Germline V CDR1 and CDR2: SEHNR, FQNEAQ (reference sequence). CDR3 in DNA: TGTGCCAGCAGCTTAGCCTATCCGGGAGGCGAGCAGTACTTC. Translation gives CASSLAYPGGEQYF.

The chain joins TRBV14 to TRBJ1-2; tentatively, D is TRBD1 (5 bases). This CDR3 has 16 residues. Germline V gene lookup returns CDR1 SGHDN and CDR2 FVKESK. Trimming left V 1 base short and J 8 bases short, with 20 bases between. The CDR3 nucleotides read TGTGCCAGCAGCCAAGGCCGGGCGGGGCGACTAGGGGGCTACACCTTC. Its protein is CASSQGRAGRLGGYTF.

This rearrangement joins TRBV4-1 to TRBJ1-4; 8 bases fit TRBD1. The CDR3 has 17 residues. Germline trimming cut 2 bases from V and 2 bases from J; bases unmatched to any gene: 7. Germline V gene sequence: CDR1 MGHRA, CDR2 YSYEKL. DNA of the CDR3: TGCGCCAGCAGCCAATGGGGCTGGACAGGGACTAATGAAAAACTGTTTTTT. This translates into CASSQWGWTGTNEKLFF.

The chain combines TRBV2 with TRBJ1-2, with D maybe TRBD1 (5 bases). The CDR3 sequence is 17 residues long. Trimming took off 6 bases at V and 0 bases at J, with 20 bases between the two ends. From germline, CDR1 is SNHLY and CDR2 FYNNEI. CDR3: CASSDSHRQPSNYGYTF. The DNA for the CDR3 is TGTGCCAGCAGCGACTCCCACAGACAGCCTTCTAACTATGGCTACACCTTC.